These 11 T cell receptor beta chains were all obtained from the same sample, sequenced in a study of cytomegalovirus exposure and HLA in healthy donors (dated by TCRdb to about 2017). Library method: the immunoSEQ multiplex PCR assay. For the multiplex PCR, a mixture combining 60 forward primers for TCR Vbeta segments and 13 reverse primers for TCR Jbeta segments was used. The clones in this table, taken by TCRdb from immuneACCESS, are in-frame only. Not every clone is retained; where verified, under half of the shortfall comes from an unresolved V gene, and the cause of the rest is unknown. Counted in this sample were around 300,000 clones; almost 85% of them appeared once. The ten largest clones represent roughly 2% of the sample. The material sequenced was PBMCs. These receptors originate from a woman aged 40 to 55 in good health and CMV-seropositive.

V and J are TRBV7-9 and TRBJ2-1; D may be TRBD2 (5 bases). V was cut by 3 bases and J by 10 bases, with 7 bases left in between. CDR1 is SEHNR and CDR2 is FQNEAQ in the germline V gene (reference sequence). CDR3 size: 11 residues. The CDR3 reads CASSLRAEQFF. The CDR3 DNA sequence: TGTGCCAGCAGCTTGCGGGCAGAGCAGTTCTTC.

The chain carries TRBV2 and TRBJ1-4; TRBD1 might be the D (5 bases). CDR3 length: 13 residues. CDR1 is SNHLY and CDR2 is FYNNEI in the germline V gene. The V end was cut by 5 bases, the J end by 8 bases, with 12 bases between. The CDR3 here is CASSWDGGEKLFF. Here the CDR3 DNA reads TGTGCCAGCAGTTGGGACGGGGGGGAAAAACTGTTTTTT.

The rearrangement uses TRBV30 and TRBJ2-1; TRBD1 matches 8 bases. The CDR3 runs to 15 residues. J was trimmed by 7 bases and V by 3 bases; bases with no gene match: 11. Germline V gives CDR1 GTSNPN, CDR2 SVGIG (reference sequence). CDR3 coding DNA: TGTGCCTGGAGGCCGTTTCGGACAGGGAATAATGAGCAGTTCTTC. Translating gives CAWRPFRTGNNEQFF.

The chain recombines TRBV7-2 with TRBJ2-7; TRBD2 aligns across 9 bases. The CDR3 covers 13 residues. V was clipped by 5 bases and J by 4 bases; unmatched bases: 3. Germline CDR1 SGHTA, CDR2 FQGNSA. The CDR3 DNA reads as TGTGCCAGCAGCACTAGCGGGTCGTACGAGCAGTACTTC. This encodes CASSTSGSYEQYF.

In its sample, this clone was seen once. The V and J genes are TRBV6-1 and TRBJ2-1; D call uncertain. Trimming left V 6 bases short and J 7 bases short, with 13 bases between. The CDR3 sequence is 13 residues long. Germline V lookup: CDR1 MNHNS, CDR2 SASEGT. CDR3 sequence reads: CASRETNVNEQFF. CDR3 bases: TGTGCCAGCAGGGAAACTAATGTTAATGAGCAGTTCTTC.

This clone has a single count. The J gene is TRBJ2-7, the V gene TRBV29-1, with a possible D match to TRBD1 (6 bases). Germline CDR1 is SQVTM and CDR2 is ANQGSEA. This CDR3 region has 16 residues. Trimming pared 1 base from V and 7 bases from J, leaving 23 bases between. Here the CDR3 reads CSVEGVEGVPRGEQYF. CDR3 bases: TGCAGCGTTGAAGGGGTAGAGGGGGTTCCGCGAGGGGAGCAGTACTTC.

This rearrangement joins TRBV30 to TRBJ1-5; D may be TRBD1 (6 bases). Germline-derived CDR1 and CDR2 are GTSNPN and SVGIG (reference sequence). The CDR3 loop spans 15 amino acids. V gave up 0 bases and J gave up 7 bases, with 16 bases separating them. The DNA for the CDR3 is TGTGCCTGGAGTGTCGGGCAGGGAGGGGGACAGCCCCAGCATTTT. It translates to CAWSVGQGGGQPQHF.

The V call is TRBV9, the J call TRBJ2-4; D may be TRBD2 (7 bases). Deletions cut 0 bases from V and 8 bases from J, with 9 bases between. CDR1 is SGDLS, CDR2 YYNGEE, per germline. CDR3 length: 13 residues. This CDR3 reads CASSVGGGDIQYF. Written as DNA, the CDR3 is TGTGCCAGCAGCGTAGGAGGGGGGGACATTCAGTACTTC.

The rearrangement joins TRBV27 to TRBJ2-3, with 9 bases lining up with TRBD2. The trim removed 4 bases at V and 4 bases at J, leaving 9 bases unmatched. This CDR3 contains 16 residues. In germline, CDR1 is MNHEY, CDR2 SMNVEV (reference sequence). CDR3 in DNA: TGTGCCAGCAGTTGGGCGGGAGGGGGTTCCGCAGATACGCAGTATTTT. Translating it yields CASSWAGGGSADTQYF.

The V call is TRBV7-8, the J call TRBJ2-1; D is unresolved. Germline CDR1 SGHVS, CDR2 FQNEAQ. Trimming stripped 7 bases from V and 0 bases from J, with 10 bases between. This CDR3 region has 14 residues. The CDR3 coding sequence is TGTGCCAGCACCCAGGCAGGCTCCTACAATGAGCAGTTCTTC. Translation gives CASTQAGSYNEQFF.

The gene calls are TRBV6-5 and TRBJ1-2; a weak D match, TRBD1 (6 bases). The CDR3 runs 15 residues. Deletions cut 0 bases from V and 4 bases from J, with 12 bases between. Germline V lookup: CDR1 MNHEY, CDR2 SVGAGI. The chain's CDR3 is CASSYSSGVGYGYTF. The CDR3 DNA is TGTGCCAGCAGTTACTCGTCAGGGGTCGGCTATGGCTACACCTTC.